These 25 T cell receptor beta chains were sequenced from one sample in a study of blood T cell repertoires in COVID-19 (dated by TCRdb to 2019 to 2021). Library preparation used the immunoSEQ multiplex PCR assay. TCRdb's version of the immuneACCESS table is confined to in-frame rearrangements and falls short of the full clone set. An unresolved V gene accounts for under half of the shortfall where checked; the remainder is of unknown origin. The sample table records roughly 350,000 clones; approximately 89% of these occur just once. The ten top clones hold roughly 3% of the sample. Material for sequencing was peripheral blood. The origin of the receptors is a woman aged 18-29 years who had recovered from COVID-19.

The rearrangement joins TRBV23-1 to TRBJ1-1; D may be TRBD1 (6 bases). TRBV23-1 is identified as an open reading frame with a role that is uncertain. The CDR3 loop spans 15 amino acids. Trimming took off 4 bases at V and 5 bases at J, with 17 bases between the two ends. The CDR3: CASSPNPGVRTEAFF. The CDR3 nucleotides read TGCGCCAGCAGTCCAAACCCAGGGGTGAGGACTGAAGCTTTCTTT.

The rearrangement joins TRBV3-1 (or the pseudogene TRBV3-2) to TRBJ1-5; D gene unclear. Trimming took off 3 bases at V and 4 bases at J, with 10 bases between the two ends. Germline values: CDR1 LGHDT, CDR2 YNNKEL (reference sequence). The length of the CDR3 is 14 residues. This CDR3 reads CASSHRGENQPQHF. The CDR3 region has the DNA TGTGCCAGCAGCCACCGCGGGGAAAATCAGCCCCAGCATTTT.

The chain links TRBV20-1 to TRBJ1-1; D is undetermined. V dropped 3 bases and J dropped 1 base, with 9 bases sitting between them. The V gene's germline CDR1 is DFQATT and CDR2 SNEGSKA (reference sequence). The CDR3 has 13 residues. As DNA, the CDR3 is TGCAGTGCTAGTATGGGAGAGAACACTGAAGCTTTCTTT. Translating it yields CSASMGENTEAFF.

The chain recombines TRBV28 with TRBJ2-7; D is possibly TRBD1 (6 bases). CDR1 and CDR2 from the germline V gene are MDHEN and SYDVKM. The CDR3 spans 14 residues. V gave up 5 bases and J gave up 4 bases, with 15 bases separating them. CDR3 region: CASSDIMGAYEQYV. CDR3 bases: TGTGCCAGCAGTGACATTATGGGGGCTTACGAGCAGTACGTC.

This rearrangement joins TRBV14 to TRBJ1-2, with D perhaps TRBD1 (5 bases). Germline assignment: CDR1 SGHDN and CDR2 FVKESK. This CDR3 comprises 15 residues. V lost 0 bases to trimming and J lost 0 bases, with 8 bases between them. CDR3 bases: TGTGCCAGCAGCCAAGAGTGGGGGGCTAACTATGGCTACACCTTC. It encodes CASSQEWGANYGYTF.

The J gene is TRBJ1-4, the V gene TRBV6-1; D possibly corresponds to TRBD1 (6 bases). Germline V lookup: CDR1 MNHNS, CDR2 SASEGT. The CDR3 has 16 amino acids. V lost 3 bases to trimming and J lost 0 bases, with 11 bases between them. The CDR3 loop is CASSDGQIATNEKLFF. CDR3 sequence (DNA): TGTGCCAGCAGTGATGGACAGATTGCAACTAATGAAAAACTGTTTTTT.

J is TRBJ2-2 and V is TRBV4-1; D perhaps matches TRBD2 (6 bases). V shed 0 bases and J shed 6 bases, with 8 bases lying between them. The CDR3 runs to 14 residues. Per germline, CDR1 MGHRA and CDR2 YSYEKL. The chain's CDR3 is CASSQDLAAGELFF. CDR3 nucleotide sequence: TGCGCCAGCAGCCAAGATTTAGCGGCCGGGGAGCTGTTTTTT.

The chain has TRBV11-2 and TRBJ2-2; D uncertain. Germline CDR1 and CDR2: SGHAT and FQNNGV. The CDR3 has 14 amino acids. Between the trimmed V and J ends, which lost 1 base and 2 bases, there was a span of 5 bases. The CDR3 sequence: CASSLVHNTGELFF. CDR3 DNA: TGTGCCAGCAGCTTAGTTCATAACACCGGGGAGCTGTTTTTT.

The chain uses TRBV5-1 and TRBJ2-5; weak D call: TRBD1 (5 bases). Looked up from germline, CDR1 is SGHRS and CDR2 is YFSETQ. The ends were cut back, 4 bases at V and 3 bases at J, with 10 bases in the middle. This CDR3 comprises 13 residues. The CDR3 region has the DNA TGCGCCAGCAGCCTTGAAGGGGAAGAGACCCAGTACTTC. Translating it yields CASSLEGEETQYF. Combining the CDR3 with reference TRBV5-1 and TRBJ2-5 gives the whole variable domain KAGVTQTPRYLIKTRGQQVTLSCSPISGHRSVSWYQQTPGQGLQFLFEYFSETQRNKGNFPGRFSGRQFSNSRSEMNVSTLELGDSALYLCASSLEGEETQYFGPGTRLLVL.

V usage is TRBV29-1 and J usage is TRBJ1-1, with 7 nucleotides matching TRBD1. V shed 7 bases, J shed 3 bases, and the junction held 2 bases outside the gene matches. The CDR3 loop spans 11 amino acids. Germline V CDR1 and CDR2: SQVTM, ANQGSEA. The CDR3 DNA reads TGCAGCGCCGGGACAGACACTGAAGCTTTCTTT. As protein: CSAGTDTEAFF.

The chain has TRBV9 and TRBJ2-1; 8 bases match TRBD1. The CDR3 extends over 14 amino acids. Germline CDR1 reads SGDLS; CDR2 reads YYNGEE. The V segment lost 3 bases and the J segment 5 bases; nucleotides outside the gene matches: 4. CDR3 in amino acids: CASSAGGVHNEQFF. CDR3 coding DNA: TGTGCCAGCAGCGCAGGGGGCGTGCACAATGAGCAGTTCTTC.

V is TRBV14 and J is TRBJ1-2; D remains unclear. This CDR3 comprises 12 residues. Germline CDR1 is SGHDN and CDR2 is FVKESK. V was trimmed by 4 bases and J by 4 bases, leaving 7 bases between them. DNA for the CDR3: TGTGCCAGCAGCCCCCACACCTATGGCTACACCTTC. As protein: CASSPHTYGYTF.

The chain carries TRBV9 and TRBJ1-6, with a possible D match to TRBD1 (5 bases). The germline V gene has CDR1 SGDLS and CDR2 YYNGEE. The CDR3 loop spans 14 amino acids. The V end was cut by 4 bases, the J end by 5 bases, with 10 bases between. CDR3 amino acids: CASSSSGDNSPLHF. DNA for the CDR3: TGTGCCAGCAGCTCTTCGGGGGATAATTCACCCCTCCACTTT. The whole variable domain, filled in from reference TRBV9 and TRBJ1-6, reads DSGVTQTPKHLITATGQRVTLRCSPRSGDLSVYWYQQSLDQGLQFLIQYYNGEERAKGNILERFSAQQFPDLHSELNLSSLELGDSALYFCASSSSGDNSPLHFGNGTRLTVT.

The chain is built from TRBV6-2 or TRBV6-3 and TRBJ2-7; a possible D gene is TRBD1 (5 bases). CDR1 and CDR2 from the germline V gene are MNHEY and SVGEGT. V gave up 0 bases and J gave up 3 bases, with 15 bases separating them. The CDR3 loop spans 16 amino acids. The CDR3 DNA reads TGTGCCAGCAGTTACTCGGGGCAGAAAAGCTACTACGAGCAGTACGTC. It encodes CASSYSGQKSYYEQYV.

The CDR3 region is CASSQGTSGRTYNEQFF. The CDR3 nucleotides are TGTGCCAGCAGCCAAGGTACTAGCGGGAGGACTTACAATGAGCAGTTCTTC. The J gene is TRBJ2-1, the V gene TRBV11-3; 12 nucleotides match TRBD2. The junction had 9 bases not matched to a gene; V was cut back by 5 bases and J by 4 bases. The CDR3 consists of 17 residues. CDR1 and CDR2 from the germline V gene are SGHNT and YENEEA.

The CDR3 reads CASSIETGTGTDTQYF. Here the CDR3 DNA reads TGTGCCAGTAGTATAGAGACAGGCACTGGCACAGATACGCAGTATTTT. The rearrangement links TRBV19 to TRBJ2-3, with TRBD1 as a possible D gene (6 bases). CDR3 length equals 16 residues. V lost 0 bases, J lost 1 base, and 11 bases lay in between. From germline, CDR1 is LNHDA and CDR2 SQIVND (reference sequence).

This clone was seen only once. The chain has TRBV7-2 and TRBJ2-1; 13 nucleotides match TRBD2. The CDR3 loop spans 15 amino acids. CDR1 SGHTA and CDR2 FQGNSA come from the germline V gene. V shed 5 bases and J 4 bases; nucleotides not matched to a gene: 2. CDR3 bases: TGTGCCAGCAGCGTGACTAGCGGGAGGTACAATGAGCAGTTCTTC. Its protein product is CASSVTSGRYNEQFF.

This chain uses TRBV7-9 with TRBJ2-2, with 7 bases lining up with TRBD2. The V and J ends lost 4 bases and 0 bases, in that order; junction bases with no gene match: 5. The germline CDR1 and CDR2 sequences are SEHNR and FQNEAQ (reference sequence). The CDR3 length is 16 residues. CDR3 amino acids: CASSSTGTTNTGELFF. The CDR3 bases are TGTGCCAGCAGCTCAACCGGGACTACGAACACCGGGGAGCTGTTTTTT.

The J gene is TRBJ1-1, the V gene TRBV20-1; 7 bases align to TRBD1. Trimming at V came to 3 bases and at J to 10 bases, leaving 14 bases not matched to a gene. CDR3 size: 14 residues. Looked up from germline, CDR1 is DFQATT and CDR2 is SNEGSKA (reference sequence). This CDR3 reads CSASGDRNKRRAFF. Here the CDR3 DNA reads TGCAGTGCTAGTGGGGACAGAAATAAAAGAAGAGCTTTCTTT.

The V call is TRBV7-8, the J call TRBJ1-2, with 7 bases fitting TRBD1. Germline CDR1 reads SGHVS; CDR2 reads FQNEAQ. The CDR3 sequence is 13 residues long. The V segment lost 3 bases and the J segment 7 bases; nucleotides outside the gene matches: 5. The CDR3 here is CASSFVGGAGYTF. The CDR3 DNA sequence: TGTGCCAGCAGCTTTGTAGGGGGCGCTGGCTACACCTTC. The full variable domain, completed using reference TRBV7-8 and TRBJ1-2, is GAGVSQSPRYKVAKRGQDVALRCDPISGHVSLFWYQQALGQGPEFLTYFQNEAQLDKSGLPSDRFFAERPEGSVSTLKIQRTQQEDSAVYLCASSFVGGAGYTFGSGTRLTVV.

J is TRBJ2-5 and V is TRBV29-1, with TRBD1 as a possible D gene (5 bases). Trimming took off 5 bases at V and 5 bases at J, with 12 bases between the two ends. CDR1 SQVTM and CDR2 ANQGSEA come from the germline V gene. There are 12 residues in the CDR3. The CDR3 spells CSVRAGYETQYF. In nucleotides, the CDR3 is TGCAGCGTTCGGGCAGGGTATGAGACCCAGTACTTC.

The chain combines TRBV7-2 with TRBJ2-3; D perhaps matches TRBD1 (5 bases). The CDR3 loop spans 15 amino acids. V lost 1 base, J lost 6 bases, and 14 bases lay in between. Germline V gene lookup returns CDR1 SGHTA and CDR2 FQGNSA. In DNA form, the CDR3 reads TGTGCCAGCAGCTTAGGAAGGCAGGGATACGATACGCAGTATTTT. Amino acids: CASSLGRQGYDTQYF.

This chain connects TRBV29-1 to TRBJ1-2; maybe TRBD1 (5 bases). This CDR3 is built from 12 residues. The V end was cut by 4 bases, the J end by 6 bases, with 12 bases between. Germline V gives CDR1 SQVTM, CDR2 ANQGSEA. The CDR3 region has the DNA TGCAGCGTTGTTGCAGGGAGGGATGGCTACACCTTC. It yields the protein CSVVAGRDGYTF.

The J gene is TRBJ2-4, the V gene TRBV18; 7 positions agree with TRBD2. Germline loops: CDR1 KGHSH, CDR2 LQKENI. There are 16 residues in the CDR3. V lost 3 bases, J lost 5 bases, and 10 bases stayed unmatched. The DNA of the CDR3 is TGTGCCAGCTCACCGCGTGCTAGCGGAAGGGAAAACATTCAGTACTTC. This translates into CASSPRASGRENIQYF.

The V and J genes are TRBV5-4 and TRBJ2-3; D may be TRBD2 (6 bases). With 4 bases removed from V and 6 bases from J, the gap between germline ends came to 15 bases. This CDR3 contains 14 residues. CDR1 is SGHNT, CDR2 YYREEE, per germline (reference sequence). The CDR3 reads CASSRPGDSDTQYF. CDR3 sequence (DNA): TGTGCCAGCAGCAGACCGGGAGATTCGGATACGCAGTATTTT.